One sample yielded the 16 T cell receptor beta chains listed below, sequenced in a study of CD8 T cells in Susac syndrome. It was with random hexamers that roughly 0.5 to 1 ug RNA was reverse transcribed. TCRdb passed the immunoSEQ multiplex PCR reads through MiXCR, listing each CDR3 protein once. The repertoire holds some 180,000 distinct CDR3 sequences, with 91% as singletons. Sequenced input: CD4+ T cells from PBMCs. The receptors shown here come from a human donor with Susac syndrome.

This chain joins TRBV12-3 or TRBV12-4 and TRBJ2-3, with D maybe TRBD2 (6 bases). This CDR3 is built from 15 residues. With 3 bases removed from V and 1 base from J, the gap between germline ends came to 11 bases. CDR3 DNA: TGTGCCAGCAGTTTTTCCCCGGGGGGCACAGATACGCAGTATTTT. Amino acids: CASSFSPGGTDTQYF.

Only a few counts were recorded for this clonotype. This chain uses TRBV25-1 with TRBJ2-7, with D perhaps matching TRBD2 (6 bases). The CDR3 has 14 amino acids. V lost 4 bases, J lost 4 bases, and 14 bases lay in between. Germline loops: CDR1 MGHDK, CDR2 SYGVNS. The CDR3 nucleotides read TGTGCCAGCAGTGGGGGGACTGGAGAATACGAGCAGTACTTC. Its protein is CASSGGTGEYEQYF.

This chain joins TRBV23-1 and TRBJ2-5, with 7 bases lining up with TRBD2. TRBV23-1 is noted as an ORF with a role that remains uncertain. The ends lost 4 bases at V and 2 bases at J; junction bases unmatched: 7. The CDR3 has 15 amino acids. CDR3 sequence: CASSLGRHPQETQYF. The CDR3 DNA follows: TGCGCCAGCAGTCTCGGGAGGCATCCTCAAGAGACCCAGTACTTC.

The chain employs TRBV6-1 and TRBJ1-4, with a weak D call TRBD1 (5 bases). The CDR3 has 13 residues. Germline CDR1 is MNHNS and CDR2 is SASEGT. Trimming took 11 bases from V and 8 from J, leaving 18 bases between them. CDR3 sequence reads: CASHRGFGEKLFF. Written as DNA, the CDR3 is TGTGCCTCCCACCGGGGGTTCGGGGAAAAACTGTTTTTT.

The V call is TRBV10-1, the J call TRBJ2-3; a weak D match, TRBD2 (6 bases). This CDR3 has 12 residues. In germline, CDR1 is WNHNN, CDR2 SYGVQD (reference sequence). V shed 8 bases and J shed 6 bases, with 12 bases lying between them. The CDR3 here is CASGRTIDTQYF. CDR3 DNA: TGCGCCAGCGGACGGACTATTGATACGCAGTATTTT.

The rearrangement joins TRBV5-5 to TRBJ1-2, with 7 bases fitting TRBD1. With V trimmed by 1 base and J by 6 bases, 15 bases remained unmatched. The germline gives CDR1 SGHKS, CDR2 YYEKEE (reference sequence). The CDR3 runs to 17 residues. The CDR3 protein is CASSLTPAQTGNHGYTF. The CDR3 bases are TGTGCCAGCAGCTTGACCCCCGCTCAGACAGGGAACCATGGCTACACCTTC.

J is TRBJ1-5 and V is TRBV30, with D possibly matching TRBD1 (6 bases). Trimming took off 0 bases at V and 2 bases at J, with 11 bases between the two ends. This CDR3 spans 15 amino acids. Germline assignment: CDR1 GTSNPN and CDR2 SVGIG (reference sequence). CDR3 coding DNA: TGTGCCTGGAGTGTAACAGGGCAAGGCAATCAGCCCCAGCATTTT. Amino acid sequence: CAWSVTGQGNQPQHF.

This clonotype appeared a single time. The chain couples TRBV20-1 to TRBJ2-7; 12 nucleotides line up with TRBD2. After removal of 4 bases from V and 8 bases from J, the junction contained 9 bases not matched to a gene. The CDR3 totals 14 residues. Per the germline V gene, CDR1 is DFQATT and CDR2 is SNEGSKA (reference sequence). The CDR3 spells CSAKPGTSGPKQYF. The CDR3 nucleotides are TGCAGTGCTAAACCCGGGACTAGCGGGCCGAAGCAGTACTTC.

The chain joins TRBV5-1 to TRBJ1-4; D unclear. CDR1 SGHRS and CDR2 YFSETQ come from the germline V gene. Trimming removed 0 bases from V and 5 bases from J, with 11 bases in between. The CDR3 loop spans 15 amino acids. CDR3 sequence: CASSLGGSVNEKLFF. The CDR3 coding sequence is TGCGCCAGCAGCTTGGGAGGTTCGGTCAATGAAAAACTGTTTTTT.

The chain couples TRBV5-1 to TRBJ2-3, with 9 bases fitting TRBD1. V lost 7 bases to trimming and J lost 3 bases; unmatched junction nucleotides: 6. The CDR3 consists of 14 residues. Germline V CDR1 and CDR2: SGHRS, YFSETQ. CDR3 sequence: CASGRTGETDTQYF. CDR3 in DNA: TGCGCCAGCGGCCGGACAGGGGAGACAGATACGCAGTATTTT.

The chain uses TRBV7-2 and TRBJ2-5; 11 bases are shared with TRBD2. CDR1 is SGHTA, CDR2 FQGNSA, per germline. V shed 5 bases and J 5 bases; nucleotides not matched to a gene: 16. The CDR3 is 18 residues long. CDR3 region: CASSLRTSGLGAYETQYF. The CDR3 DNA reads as TGTGCCAGCAGCCTGCGGACTAGCGGGTTGGGGGCTTATGAGACCCAGTACTTC. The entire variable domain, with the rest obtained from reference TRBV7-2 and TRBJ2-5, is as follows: GAGVSQSPSNKVTEKGKDVELRCDPISGHTALYWYRQSLGQGLEFLIYFQGNSAPDKSGLPSDRFSAERTGGSVSTLTIQRTQQEDSAVYLCASSLRTSGLGAYETQYFGPGTRLLVL.

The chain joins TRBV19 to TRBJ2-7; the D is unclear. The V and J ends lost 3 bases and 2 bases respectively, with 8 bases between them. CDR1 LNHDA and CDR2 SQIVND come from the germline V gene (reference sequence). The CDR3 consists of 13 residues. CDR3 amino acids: CASSMAETYEQYF. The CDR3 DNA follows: TGTGCCAGTAGTATGGCAGAAACCTACGAGCAGTACTTC.

The DNA of the CDR3 is TGCAGTGCTAGGGTACAACTAGCGGATGCCTACAATGAGCAGTTCTTC. Encoded protein: CSARVQLADAYNEQFF. The V call is TRBV20-1, the J call TRBJ2-1; 8 bases match TRBD2. Losses at the gene ends were 3 bases for V and 2 bases for J; bases not matched to a gene: 9. The CDR3 totals 16 residues. Germline CDR1 and CDR2: DFQATT and SNEGSKA (reference sequence).

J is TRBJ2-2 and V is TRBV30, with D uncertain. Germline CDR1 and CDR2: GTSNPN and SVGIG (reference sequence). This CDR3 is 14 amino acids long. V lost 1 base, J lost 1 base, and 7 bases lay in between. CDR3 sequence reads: CAWSGRRNTGELFF. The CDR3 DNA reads TGTGCCTGGAGTGGGAGACGGAACACCGGGGAGCTGTTTTTT.

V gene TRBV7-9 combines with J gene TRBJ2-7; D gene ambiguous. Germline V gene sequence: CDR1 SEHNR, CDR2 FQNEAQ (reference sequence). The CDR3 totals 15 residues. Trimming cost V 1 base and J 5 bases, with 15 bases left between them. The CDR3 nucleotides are TGTGCCAGCAGCTTAGGGGAAGTTGTGGTCCACGAGCAGTACTTC. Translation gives CASSLGEVVVHEQYF.

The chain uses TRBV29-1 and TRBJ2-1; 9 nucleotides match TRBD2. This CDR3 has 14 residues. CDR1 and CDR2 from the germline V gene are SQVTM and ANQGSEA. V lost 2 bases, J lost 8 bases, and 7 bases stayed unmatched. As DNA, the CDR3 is TGCAGCGTTGAAAAACTAGCGGGTTGGGATGAGCAGTTCTTC. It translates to CSVEKLAGWDEQFF.